This entry describes one T cell receptor (beta chain). The antigen remains unidentified. This sample stems from a study of cytomegalovirus exposure and HLA in healthy donors. Overall study results and limits: Productive status was seen about 87% or about 30% of the time for most TCR beta V segments in an earlier analysis. Some V segments could not be told apart, so they were left out, TRBV6-2 and TRBV6-3 among them. Common viral pathogens seemed, in a later analysis, to connect with several of the most significant clusters. A few CMV-associated chains were confirmed in vitro to be specific for CMV antigens.

The PCR used 60 Vbeta and 13 Jbeta primers. Clones were sequenced by immunoSEQ multiplex PCR, and TCRdb holds only the in-frame ones, with some missing. The specimen's table records about 34,000 clones. In germline, CDR1 is SGDLS, CDR2 YYNGEE. The CDR3 is 14 residues long. V lost 0 bases and J lost 1, with 7 bases in between. The rearrangement uses TRBV9 and TRBJ1-1; D unresolved. Sequences were obtained from PBMCs. The receptor comes from a human donor in good health. CDR3 sequence (DNA): TGTGCCAGCAGCGTAGAGGCGGGGAACACTGAAGCTTTCTTT. Its protein product is CASSVEAGNTEAFF. Based on the CDR3 plus reference TRBV9 and TRBJ1-1, the full variable domain is DSGVTQTPKHLITATGQRVTLRCSPRSGDLSVYWYQQSLDQGLQFLIQYYNGEERAKGNILERFSAQQFPDLHSELNLSSLELGDSALYFCASSVEAGNTEAFFGQGTRLTVV.